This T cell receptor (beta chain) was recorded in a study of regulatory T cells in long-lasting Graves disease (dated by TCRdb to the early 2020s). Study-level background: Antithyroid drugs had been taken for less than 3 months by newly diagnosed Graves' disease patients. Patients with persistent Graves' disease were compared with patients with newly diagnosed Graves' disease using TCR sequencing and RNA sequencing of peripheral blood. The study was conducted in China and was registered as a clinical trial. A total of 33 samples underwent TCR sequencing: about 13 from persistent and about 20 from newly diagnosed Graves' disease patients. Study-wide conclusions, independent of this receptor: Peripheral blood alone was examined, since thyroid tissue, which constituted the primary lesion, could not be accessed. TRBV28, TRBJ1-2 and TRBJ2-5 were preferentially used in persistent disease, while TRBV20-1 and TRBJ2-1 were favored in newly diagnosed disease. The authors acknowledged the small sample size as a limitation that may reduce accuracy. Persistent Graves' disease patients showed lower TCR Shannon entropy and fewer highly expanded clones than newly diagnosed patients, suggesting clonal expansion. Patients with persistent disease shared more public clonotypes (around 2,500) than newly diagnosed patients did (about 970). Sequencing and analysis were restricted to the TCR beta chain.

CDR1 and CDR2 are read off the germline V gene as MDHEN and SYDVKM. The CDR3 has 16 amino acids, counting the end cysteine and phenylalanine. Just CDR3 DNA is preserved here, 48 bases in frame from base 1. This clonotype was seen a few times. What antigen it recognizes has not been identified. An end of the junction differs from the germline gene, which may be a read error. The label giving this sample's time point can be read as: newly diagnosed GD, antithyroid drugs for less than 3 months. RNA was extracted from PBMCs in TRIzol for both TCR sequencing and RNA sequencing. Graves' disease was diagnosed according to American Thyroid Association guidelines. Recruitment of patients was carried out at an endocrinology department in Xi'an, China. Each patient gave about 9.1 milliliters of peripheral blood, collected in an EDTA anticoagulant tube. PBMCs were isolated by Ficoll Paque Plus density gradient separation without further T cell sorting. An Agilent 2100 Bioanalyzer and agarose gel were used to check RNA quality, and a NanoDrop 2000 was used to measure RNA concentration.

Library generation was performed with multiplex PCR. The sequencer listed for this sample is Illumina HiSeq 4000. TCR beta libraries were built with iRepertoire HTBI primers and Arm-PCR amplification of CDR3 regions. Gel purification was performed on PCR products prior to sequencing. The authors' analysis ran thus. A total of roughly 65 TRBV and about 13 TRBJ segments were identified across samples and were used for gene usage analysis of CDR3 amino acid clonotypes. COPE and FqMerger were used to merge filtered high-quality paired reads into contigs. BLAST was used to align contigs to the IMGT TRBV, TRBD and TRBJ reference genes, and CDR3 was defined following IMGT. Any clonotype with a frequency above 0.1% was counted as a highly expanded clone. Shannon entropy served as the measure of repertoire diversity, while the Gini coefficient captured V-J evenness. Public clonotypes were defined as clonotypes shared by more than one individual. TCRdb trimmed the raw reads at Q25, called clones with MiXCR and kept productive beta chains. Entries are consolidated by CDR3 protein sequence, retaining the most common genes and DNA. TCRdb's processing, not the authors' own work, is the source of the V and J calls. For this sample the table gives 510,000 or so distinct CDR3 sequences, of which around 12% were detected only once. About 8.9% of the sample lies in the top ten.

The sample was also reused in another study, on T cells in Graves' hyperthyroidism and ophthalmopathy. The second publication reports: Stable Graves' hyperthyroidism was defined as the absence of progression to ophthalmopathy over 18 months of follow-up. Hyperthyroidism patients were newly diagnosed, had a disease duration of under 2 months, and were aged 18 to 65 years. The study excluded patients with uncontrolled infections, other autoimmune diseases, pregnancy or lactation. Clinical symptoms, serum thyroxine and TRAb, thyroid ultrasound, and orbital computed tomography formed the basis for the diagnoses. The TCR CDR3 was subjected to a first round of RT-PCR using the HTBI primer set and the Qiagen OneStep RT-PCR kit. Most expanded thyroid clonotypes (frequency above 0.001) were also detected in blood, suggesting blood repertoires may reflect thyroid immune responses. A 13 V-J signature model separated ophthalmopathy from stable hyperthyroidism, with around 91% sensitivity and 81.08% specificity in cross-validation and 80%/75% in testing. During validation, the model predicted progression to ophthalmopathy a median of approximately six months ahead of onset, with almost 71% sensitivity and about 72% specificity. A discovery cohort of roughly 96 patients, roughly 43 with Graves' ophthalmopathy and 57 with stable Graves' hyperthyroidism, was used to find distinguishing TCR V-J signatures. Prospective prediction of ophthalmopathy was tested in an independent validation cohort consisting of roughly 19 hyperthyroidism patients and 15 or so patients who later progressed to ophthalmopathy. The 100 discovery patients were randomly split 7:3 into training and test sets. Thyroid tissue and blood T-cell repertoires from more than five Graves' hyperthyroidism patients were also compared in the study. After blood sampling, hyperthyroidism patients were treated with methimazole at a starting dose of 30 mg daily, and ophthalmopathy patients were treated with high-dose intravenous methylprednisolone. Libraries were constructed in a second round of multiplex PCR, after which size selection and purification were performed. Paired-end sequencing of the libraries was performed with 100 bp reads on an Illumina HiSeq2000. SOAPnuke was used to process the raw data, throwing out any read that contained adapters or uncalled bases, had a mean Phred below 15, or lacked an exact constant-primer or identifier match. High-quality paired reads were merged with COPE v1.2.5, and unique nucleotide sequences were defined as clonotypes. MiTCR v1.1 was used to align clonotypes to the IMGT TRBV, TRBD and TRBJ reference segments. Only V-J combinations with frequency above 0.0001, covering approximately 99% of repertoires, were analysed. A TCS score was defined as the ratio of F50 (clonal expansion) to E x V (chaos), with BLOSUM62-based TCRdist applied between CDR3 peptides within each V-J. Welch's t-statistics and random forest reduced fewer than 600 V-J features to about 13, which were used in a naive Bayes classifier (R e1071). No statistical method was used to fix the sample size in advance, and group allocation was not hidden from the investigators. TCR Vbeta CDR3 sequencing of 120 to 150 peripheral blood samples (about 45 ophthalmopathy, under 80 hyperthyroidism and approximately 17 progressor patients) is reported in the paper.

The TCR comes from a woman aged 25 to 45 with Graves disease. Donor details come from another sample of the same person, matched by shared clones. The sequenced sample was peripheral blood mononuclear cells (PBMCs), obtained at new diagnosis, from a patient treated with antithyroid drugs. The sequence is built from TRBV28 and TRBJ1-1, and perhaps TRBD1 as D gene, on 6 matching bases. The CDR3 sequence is CASSSEIGGWDTEAFF. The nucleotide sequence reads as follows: TGTGCCAGTAGTTCCGAGATCGGGGGCTGGGACACTGAAGCTTTCTTT.